This T cell receptor beta chain was recovered during a study of beta chain features in type 1 diabetes. Study conclusions and caveats: More deletions and fewer insertions at VDJ junctions were found in patients with type 1 diabetes. A moderate, significant TCRB CDR3 shortening appeared in type 1 diabetes across four CD4+ subsets.

Expressed TCRB transcripts were sequenced, since all the RNA that had been isolated was reverse transcribed. The assay was immunoSEQ multiplex PCR, and TCRdb's table has in-frame clones only and misses some. In the table there are 500,000 to 700,000 clones, less than 20% of which are singletons. Regarding this clone: Its specificity is unknown.

The CDR3 covers 15 residues. Trimming removed 4 bases at V and 8 bases at J, with 15 bases between. Germline V gene lookup returns CDR1 MNHEY and CDR2 SMNVEV (reference sequence). V is TRBV27 and J is TRBJ1-6; D is possibly TRBD1 (6 bases). Sequencing used naive CD4+ T cells from blood. The clonotype comes from a man aged 18 to 35 in good health. CDR3 DNA sequence: TGTGCCAGCAGTTCAGGACAGTCTTACGATTCACCCCTCCACTTT. As protein: CASSSGQSYDSPLHF.